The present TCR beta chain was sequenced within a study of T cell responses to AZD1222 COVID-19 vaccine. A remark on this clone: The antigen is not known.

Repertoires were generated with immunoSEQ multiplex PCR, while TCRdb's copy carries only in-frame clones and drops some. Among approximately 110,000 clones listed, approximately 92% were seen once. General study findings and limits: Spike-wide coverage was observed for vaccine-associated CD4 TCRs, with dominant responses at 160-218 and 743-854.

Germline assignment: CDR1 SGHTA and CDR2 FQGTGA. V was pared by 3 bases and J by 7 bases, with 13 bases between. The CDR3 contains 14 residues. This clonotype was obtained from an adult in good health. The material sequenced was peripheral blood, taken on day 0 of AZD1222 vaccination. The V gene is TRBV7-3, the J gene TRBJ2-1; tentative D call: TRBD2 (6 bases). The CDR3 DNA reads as TGTGCCAGCAGCTTTGGTGGGAGCGGGAATGAGCAGTTCTTC. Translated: CASSFGGSGNEQFF.